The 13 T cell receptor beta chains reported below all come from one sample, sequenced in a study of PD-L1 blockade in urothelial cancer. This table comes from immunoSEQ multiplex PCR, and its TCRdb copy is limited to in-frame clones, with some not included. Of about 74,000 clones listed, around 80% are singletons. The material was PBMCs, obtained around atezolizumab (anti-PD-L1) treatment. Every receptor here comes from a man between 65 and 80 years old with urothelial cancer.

The CDR3 nucleotides read TGTGCCAGTAGTCCCAGGACAGGGGGAAACATTCAGTACTTC. This sequence encodes CASSPRTGGNIQYF. The J gene is TRBJ2-4, the V gene TRBV19; 10 bases match TRBD1. This CDR3 has 14 amino acids. Losses at the gene ends were 5 bases for V and 6 bases for J; bases not matched to a gene: 4. Germline V gene lookup returns CDR1 LNHDA and CDR2 SQIVND (reference sequence).

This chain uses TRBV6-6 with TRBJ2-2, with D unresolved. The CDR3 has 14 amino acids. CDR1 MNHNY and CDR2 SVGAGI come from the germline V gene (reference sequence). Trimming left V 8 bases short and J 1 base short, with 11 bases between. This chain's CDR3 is CASGEALNTGELFF. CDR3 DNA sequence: TGTGCCAGCGGCGAGGCCCTGAACACCGGGGAGCTGTTTTTT.

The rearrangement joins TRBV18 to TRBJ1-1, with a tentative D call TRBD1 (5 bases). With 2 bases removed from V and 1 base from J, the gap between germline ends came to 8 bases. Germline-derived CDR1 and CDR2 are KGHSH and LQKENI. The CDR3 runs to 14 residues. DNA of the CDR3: TGTGCCAGCTCACCAAATCAGGGGAACACTGAAGCTTTCTTT. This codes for CASSPNQGNTEAFF. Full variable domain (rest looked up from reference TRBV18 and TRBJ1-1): NAGVMQNPRHLVRRRGQEARLRCSPMKGHSHVYWYRQLPEEGLKFMVYLQKENIIDESGMPKERFSAEFPKEGPSILRIQQVVRGDSAAYFCASSPNQGNTEAFFGQGTRLTVV.

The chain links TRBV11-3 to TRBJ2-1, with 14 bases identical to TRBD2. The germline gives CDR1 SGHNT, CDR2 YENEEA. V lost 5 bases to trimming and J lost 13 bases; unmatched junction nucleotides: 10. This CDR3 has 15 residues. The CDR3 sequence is CASSLRGLAGEAQFF. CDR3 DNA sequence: TGTGCCAGCAGCCTACGGGGACTAGCGGGGGAGGCTCAGTTCTTC.

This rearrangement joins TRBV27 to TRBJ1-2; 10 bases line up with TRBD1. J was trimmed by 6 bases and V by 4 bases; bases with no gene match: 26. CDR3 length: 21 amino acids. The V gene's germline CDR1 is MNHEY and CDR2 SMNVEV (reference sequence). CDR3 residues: CASSYGMRQGAFSGAYDGYTF. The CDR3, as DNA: TGTGCCAGCAGTTATGGGATGAGACAGGGGGCTTTTTCAGGGGCGTATGATGGCTACACCTTC.

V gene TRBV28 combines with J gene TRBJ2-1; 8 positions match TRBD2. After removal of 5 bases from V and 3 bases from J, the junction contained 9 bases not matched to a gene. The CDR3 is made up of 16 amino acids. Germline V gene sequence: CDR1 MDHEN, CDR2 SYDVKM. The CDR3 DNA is TGTGCCAGCAGTACAACAGCGGGACTAGTCTACAATGAGCAGTTCTTC. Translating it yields CASSTTAGLVYNEQFF. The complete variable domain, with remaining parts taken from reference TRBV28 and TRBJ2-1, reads DVKVTQSSRYLVKRTGEKVFLECVQDMDHENMFWYRQDPGLGLRLIYFSYDVKMKEKGDIPEGYSVSREKKERFSLILESASTNQTSMYLCASSTTAGLVYNEQFFGPGTRLTVL.

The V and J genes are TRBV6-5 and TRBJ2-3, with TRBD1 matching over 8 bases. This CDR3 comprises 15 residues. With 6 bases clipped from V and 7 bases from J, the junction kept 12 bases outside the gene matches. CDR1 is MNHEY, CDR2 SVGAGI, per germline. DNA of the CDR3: TGTGCCAGCAGCCCAGGTGGGCAGGGGGCTAATACGCAGTATTTT. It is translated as CASSPGGQGANTQYF.

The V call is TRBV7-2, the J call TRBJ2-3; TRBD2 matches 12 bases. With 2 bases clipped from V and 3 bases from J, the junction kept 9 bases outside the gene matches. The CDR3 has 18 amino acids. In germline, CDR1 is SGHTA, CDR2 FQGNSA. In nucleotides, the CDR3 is TGTGCCAGCAGCTTATTAGCGGAGACTAGCGGGAGAACAGATACGCAGTATTTT. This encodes CASSLLAETSGRTDTQYF.

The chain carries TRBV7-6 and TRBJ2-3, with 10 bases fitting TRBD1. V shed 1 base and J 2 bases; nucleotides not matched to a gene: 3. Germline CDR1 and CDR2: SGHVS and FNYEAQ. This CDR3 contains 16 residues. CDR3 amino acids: CASSLGTGGFTDTQYF. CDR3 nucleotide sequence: TGTGCCAGCAGCTTAGGGACAGGGGGATTCACAGATACGCAGTATTTT.

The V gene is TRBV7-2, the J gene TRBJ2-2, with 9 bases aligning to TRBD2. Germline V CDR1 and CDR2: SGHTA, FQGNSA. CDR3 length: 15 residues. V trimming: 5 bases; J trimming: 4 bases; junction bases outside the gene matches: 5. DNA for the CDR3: TGTGCCAGCAGCGCCAGCGGGAGGAGCACCGGGGAGCTGTTTTTT. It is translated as CASSASGRSTGELFF.

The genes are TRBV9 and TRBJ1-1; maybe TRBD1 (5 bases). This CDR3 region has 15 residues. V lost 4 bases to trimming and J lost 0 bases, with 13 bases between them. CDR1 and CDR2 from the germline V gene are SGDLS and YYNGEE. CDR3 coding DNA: TGTGCCAGCAGCCCCCCCGGGGGAATGAACACTGAAGCTTTCTTT. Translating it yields CASSPPGGMNTEAFF.

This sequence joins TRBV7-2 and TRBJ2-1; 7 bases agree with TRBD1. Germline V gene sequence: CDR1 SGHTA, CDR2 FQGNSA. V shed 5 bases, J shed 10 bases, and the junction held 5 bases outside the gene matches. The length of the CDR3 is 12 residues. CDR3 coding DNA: TGTGCCAGCAGCCAGACAGGGAACGAGCAGTTCTTC. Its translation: CASSQTGNEQFF.

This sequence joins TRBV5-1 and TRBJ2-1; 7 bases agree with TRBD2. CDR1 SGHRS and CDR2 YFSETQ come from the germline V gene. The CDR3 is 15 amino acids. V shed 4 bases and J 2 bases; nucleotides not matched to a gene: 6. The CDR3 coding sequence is TGCGCCAGCAGCGCGGGGGTAGGCACCTACAATGAGCAGTTCTTC. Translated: CASSAGVGTYNEQFF. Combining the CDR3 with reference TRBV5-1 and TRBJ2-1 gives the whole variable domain KAGVTQTPRYLIKTRGQQVTLSCSPISGHRSVSWYQQTPGQGLQFLFEYFSETQRNKGNFPGRFSGRQFSNSRSEMNVSTLELGDSALYLCASSAGVGTYNEQFFGPGTRLTVL.